This paragraph reports one T cell receptor (beta chain). Its antigen is undetermined. The data derive from a study of T-cell memory formation after mild COVID-19. Study overall: Largely, TCR clusters stayed within a single donor.

Overall study findings and caveats: Certain responding clones were present in pre-infection memory, suggesting participation of cross-reactive memory. The authors left the SARS-CoV-2 specificity of second-wave clones peaking on day 37 unconfirmed.

Employing constant-segment primers, 5'RACE generated TCR alpha and TCR beta cDNA libraries bearing sample barcodes and UMIs. TCRdb re-analysed the 5' RACE reads in MiXCR, keeping a single row per CDR3 protein. The sample shows roughly 190,000 distinct CDR3 sequences, roughly a tenth of them seen only once. The V segment lost 6 bases and the J segment 0 bases; nucleotides outside the gene matches: 9. Germline V gene lookup returns CDR1 SGHRS and CDR2 YFSETQ. The CDR3 spans 16 residues. The J gene is TRBJ2-5, the V gene TRBV5-1, with TRBD2 identical over 9 bases. This TCR was sampled from a man between 18 and 29 years old who had mild COVID-19 (a few samples of this study predate the infection). Cell type and time point are not known. The specimen sequenced was PBMCs or a T cell subset sorted from them (not recorded which). CDR3 in amino acids: CASKERSGGNQETQYF. The CDR3 coding sequence is TGCGCCAGCAAGGAGAGGAGCGGGGGGAACCAAGAGACCCAGTACTTC.